This T cell receptor beta chain stems from a study of T-cell memory formation after mild COVID-19. TCRdb re-called the 5' RACE reads with MiXCR, one entry per CDR3 protein. This table holds some 450,000 distinct CDR3 sequences, 15% to 25% found once. The length of the CDR3 is 15 residues. V lost 3 bases to trimming and J lost 2 bases; unmatched junction nucleotides: 5. Germline V gene data show CDR1 as SEHNR and CDR2 as FQNEAQ (reference sequence). This TCR came from an adult woman who had mild COVID-19 (a few samples of this study predate the infection). Cell type and time point are not known. The sequencing input was PBMCs or a T cell subset sorted from them (not recorded which). The V and J genes are TRBV7-9 and TRBJ1-1; 8 bases line up with TRBD1. CDR3 residues: CASSFAGTGNTEAFF. The CDR3 DNA follows: TGTGCCAGCAGCTTCGCCGGGACAGGCAACACTGAAGCTTTCTTT.